The rows below give T cell receptor beta chains drawn from one sample of a study of control samples from healthy donors and cancer patients. Here immunoSEQ multiplex PCR was the method, and the copy in TCRdb shows in-frame clones only, minus some. The table includes 150,000 to 200,000 clones, around 88% detected once. Sequenced: blood. The origin of the receptors is a man in his late teens or twenties in good health. Each CDR3 is given with its conserved first and last residue. D genes are given only for firm matches. Expanded clones get a size class; other rows say once, few or many, or leave the size out.

>-|TRBV11-2|once|TRBJ1-2
CASSLGDYGYTF
TGTGCCAGCAGCTTAGGGGACTATGGCTACACCTTC
>-|TRBV5-4|-|TRBJ2-2
CASSLGTGANTGELFF
TGTGCCAGCAGCTTGGGTACGGGGGCGAACACCGGGGAGCTGTTTTTT
>TRBD1|TRBV7-9|-|TRBJ1-2
CASSPTGTGNSGVYTF
TGTGCCAGCAGCCCTACCGGGACAGGGAATAGTGGAGTCTACACCTTC
>-|TRBV19|-|TRBJ1-1
CASGWEVNTEAFF
TGTGCCAGCGGGTGGGAGGTGAACACTGAAGCTTTCTTT
>-|TRBV3-1/TRBV3-2|-|TRBJ1-6
CASSQGQNSPLHF
TGTGCCAGCAGCCAAGGACAGAATTCACCCCTCCACTTT
>TRBD1|TRBV27|-|TRBJ1-2
CASSLTPDRGLGYTF
TGTGCCAGCAGTTTAACCCCCGACAGGGGGCTGGGCTACACCTTC
>-|TRBV7-3|-|TRBJ2-7
CASSSMGPSYEQYF
TGTGCCAGCAGCTCGATGGGCCCCTCCTACGAGCAGTACTTC
>TRBD1|TRBV18|once|TRBJ1-1
CASSLGTGDALEAFF
TGTGCCAGCTCACTCGGGACAGGGGATGCTCTTGAAGCTTTCTTT
>-|TRBV30|-|TRBJ1-5
CAWTAGRGNQPQHF
TGTGCCTGGACAGCGGGGCGCGGCAATCAGCCCCAGCATTTT
>-|TRBV6-5|-|TRBJ1-1
CASSYSLGQGNTEAFF
TGTGCCAGCAGTTACTCCCTCGGGCAGGGGAACACTGAAGCTTTCTTT
>-|TRBV6-5|-|TRBJ1-2
CASNPREIYGYTF
TGTGCCAGCAATCCCCGGGAGATATATGGCTACACCTTC
>TRBD2|TRBV7-6|-|TRBJ2-1
CASSLPSGGTGNEQFF
TGTGCCAGCAGCTTACCTAGCGGGGGTACGGGGAATGAGCAGTTCTTC
>-|TRBV19|once|TRBJ2-3
CASSLSGRTDTQYF
TGTGCCAGTAGTCTGAGCGGACGCACAGATACGCAGTATTTT
>-|TRBV7-2|-|TRBJ2-1
CASSPEWTATFSYNEQFF
TGTGCCAGCAGCCCAGAGTGGACAGCGACCTTCTCCTACAATGAGCAGTTCTTC
>TRBD2|TRBV5-1|-|TRBJ2-1
CASSLASGGFGFYNEQFF
TGCGCCAGCAGCCTGGCTAGCGGGGGGTTTGGTTTCTACAATGAGCAGTTCTTC
>TRBD1|TRBV28|-|TRBJ2-1
CASRQGAREQFF
TGTGCCAGCAGACAGGGGGCTCGGGAGCAGTTCTTC
>TRBD2|TRBV7-9|few|TRBJ2-1
CATLRGGEGNEQFF
TGTGCCACCTTGAGGGGCGGGGAGGGCAATGAGCAGTTCTTC
>-|TRBV12-3/TRBV12-4|-|TRBJ1-6
CASSFGSNSPLHF
TGTGCCAGCAGTTTCGGATCTAATTCACCCCTCCACTTT
>-|TRBV24-1|-|TRBJ2-1
CATSDPGTGGPYNEQFF
TGTGCCACCAGTGACCCGGGAACGGGGGGCCCCTACAATGAGCAGTTCTTC
>-|TRBV11-2|-|TRBJ2-1
CASSLDAGNNEQFF
TGTGCCAGCAGCTTAGACGCGGGGAACAATGAGCAGTTCTTC
>-|TRBV7-9|-|TRBJ2-3
CASSVRGDDTQYF
TGTGCCAGCAGCGTCCGGGGTGACGATACGCAGTATTTT
>-|TRBV30|-|TRBJ2-3
CAWSPLGDTQYF
TGTGCCTGGAGTCCCCTGGGGGATACGCAGTATTTT
>TRBD2|TRBV28|-|TRBJ2-2
CASSLLAGGITGELFF
TGTGCCAGCAGTTTACTAGCGGGGGGTATCACCGGGGAGCTGTTTTTT
>-|TRBV11-2|-|TRBJ2-7
CASSLRGEQYF
TGTGCCAGCAGCTTAAGGGGGGAGCAGTACTTC
>-|TRBV15|-|TRBJ2-1
CATSPRTGPGEQFF
TGTGCCACCAGCCCCCGGACGGGGCCCGGGGAGCAGTTCTTC
>TRBD2|TRBV28|-|TRBJ2-7
CASARFAGGYEQYF
TGTGCCAGCGCCCGTTTTGCGGGGGGCTACGAGCAGTACTTC
>-|TRBV10-3|-|TRBJ1-2
CAISESGSNYGYTF
TGTGCCATCAGTGAGTCTGGTTCTAACTATGGCTACACCTTC
>-|TRBV6-2/TRBV6-3|-|TRBJ2-3
CASSRNTDTQYF
TGTGCCAGCAGTCGCAACACAGATACGCAGTATTTT
>-|TRBV19|-|TRBJ1-1
CASRHGSPTEAFF
TGTGCCAGTAGACACGGGTCGCCCACTGAAGCTTTCTTT
>-|TRBV6-1|once|TRBJ1-2
CASSEGQGGGPYGYTF
TGTGCCAGCAGTGAAGGTCAGGGTGGGGGGCCCTATGGCTACACCTTC
>-|TRBV29-1|-|TRBJ1-1
CSVVGVNAEAFF
TGCAGCGTTGTAGGGGTAAACGCTGAAGCTTTCTTT
>-|TRBV7-3|-|TRBJ1-6
CASSPDGNSPLHF
TGTGCCAGCAGCCCGGACGGGAATTCACCCCTCCACTTT
>-|TRBV3-1/TRBV3-2|once|TRBJ1-3
CASSQAAPMQHSGNTIYF
TGTGCCAGCAGCCAAGCCGCCCCTATGCAGCACTCTGGAAACACCATATATTTT
>-|TRBV5-6|-|TRBJ1-4
CASSQRANYNEKLFF
TGTGCCAGCAGCCAGCGGGCGAACTATAATGAAAAACTGTTTTTT
>-|TRBV28|-|TRBJ1-1
CASTFFRVNTEAFF
TGTGCCAGCACCTTTTTTCGAGTTAACACTGAAGCTTTCTTT
>TRBD1|TRBV6-1|-|TRBJ2-2
CASSEAGQGNTGELFF
TGTGCCAGCAGTGAAGCGGGACAGGGGAACACCGGGGAGCTGTTTTTT
>TRBD1|TRBV5-4|-|TRBJ1-1
CASSYIFGIRGRGQGAEAFF
TGTGCCAGCAGCTACATATTTGGTATCCGGGGCAGGGGGCAGGGCGCTGAAGCTTTCTTT
>TRBD2|TRBV7-3|-|TRBJ2-5
CASSLKGASGGETQYF
TGTGCCAGCAGCTTAAAAGGGGCTAGCGGGGGAGAGACCCAGTACTTC
>-|TRBV30|-|TRBJ1-2
CAWSGGLGGYTF
TGTGCCTGGAGTGGGGGGTTAGGAGGCTACACCTTC
>-|TRBV12-3/TRBV12-4|-|TRBJ1-2
CASSFGNAYGYTF
TGTGCCAGCAGTTTTGGCAATGCCTATGGCTACACCTTC
>TRBD1|TRBV19|-|TRBJ2-1
CASSIRDRGHEQFF
TGTGCCAGTAGTATTCGGGACAGGGGGCATGAGCAGTTCTTC
>TRBD1|TRBV5-6|-|TRBJ1-6
CASSISGTGAYNSPLHF
TGTGCCAGCAGCATAAGCGGGACAGGCGCGTATAATTCACCCCTCCACTTT
>-|TRBV7-9|-|TRBJ1-5
CASQPLAGSNQPQHF
TGTGCCAGCCAACCCCTGGCTGGTAGCAATCAGCCCCAGCATTTT
>TRBD2|TRBV19|-|TRBJ2-3
CASSGALAGGHPSTDTQYF
TGTGCCAGTAGTGGCGCCCTAGCGGGGGGCCATCCTAGCACAGATACGCAGTATTTT
>-|TRBV6-4|-|TRBJ2-1
CASSDPGFGNEQFF
TGTGCCAGCAGTGATCCCGGGTTTGGCAATGAGCAGTTCTTC
>TRBD2|TRBV30|-|TRBJ2-1
CAGTSGGDNEQFF
TGTGCCGGAACTAGCGGGGGGGACAATGAGCAGTTCTTC